Listed below are T cell receptor beta chains from one sample, sequenced in a study of blood T cell repertoires in COVID-19. TCRdb keeps only in-frame clones here, not all; method: immunoSEQ multiplex PCR. The table includes 200,000 to 300,000 clones, approximately 85% detected once. Sequenced material: peripheral blood. Every receptor here comes from a human donor in a cohort sampled during active COVID-19. CDR3s include the opening cysteine and the closing phenylalanine or tryptophan. D genes are given only for firm matches. Some rows have no size entry. The others give once, few or many, or a class for an expanded clone.

TRBJ1-5,.,TRBD1,TRBV19,CASSIQDREGQPQHF,TGTGCCAGTAGTATTCAGGACAGGGAAGGTCAGCCCCAGCATTTT
TRBJ2-7,once,.,TRBV4-3,CASSQAPESVEQYF,TGCGCCAGCAGCCAAGCCCCGGAAAGCGTCGAGCAGTACTTC
TRBJ1-4,.,.,TRBV24-1,CATSDPRGAGEKLFF,TGTGCCACCAGTGACCCCCGGGGGGCCGGTGAAAAACTGTTTTTT
TRBJ1-2,.,TRBD1,TRBV5-6,CASSDTRTGGLFNYGYTF,TGTGCCAGCAGCGACACCCGGACAGGGGGCTTATTTAACTATGGCTACACCTTC
TRBJ1-5,.,TRBD1,TRBV30,CAWGDRENQPQHF,TGTGCCTGGGGGGACAGGGAGAATCAGCCCCAGCATTTT
TRBJ2-7,few,.,TRBV9,CASSPRGGQGYEQYF,TGTGCCAGCAGCCCTCGGGGGGGACAGGGCTACGAGCAGTACTTC
TRBJ2-2,.,.,TRBV5-1,CASSGRTTGELFF,TGCGCCAGCAGCGGGCGGACTACCGGGGAGCTGTTTTTT
TRBJ1-1,.,TRBD1,TRBV6-4,CASSDKTPGTGAYTEAFF,TGTGCCAGCAGTGACAAAACCCCTGGGACAGGGGCCTACACTGAAGCTTTCTTT
TRBJ1-6,.,TRBD1,TRBV5-5,CASSATGAYNSPLHF,TGTGCCAGCAGCGCGACAGGGGCCTATAATTCACCCCTCCACTTT
TRBJ1-4,.,TRBD1,TRBV2,CASSRQGRYEKLFF,TGTGCCAGCAGTAGACAGGGGCGTTACGAAAAACTGTTTTTT
TRBJ1-3,.,.,TRBV10-3,CAISPGRFSGNTIYF,TGTGCCATCAGTCCGGGGAGGTTCTCTGGAAACACCATATATTTT
TRBJ1-2,.,.,TRBV2,CASSASQDTGGYTF,TGTGCCAGCAGTGCGTCGCAAGACACGGGAGGCTACACCTTC
TRBJ1-6,.,TRBD1,TRBV6-6,CASSTGEQNSPLHF,TGTGCCAGCAGTACAGGGGAGCAGAATTCACCCCTCCACTTT
TRBJ1-2,.,.,TRBV11-2,CASSQGREWGYGYTF,TGTGCCAGCAGCCAAGGACGGGAATGGGGCTATGGCTACACCTTC
TRBJ1-1,.,.,TRBV5-6,CASSFRVNTEAFF,TGTGCCAGCAGCTTTCGGGTAAACACTGAAGCTTTCTTT
TRBJ1-6,few,.,TRBV3-1/TRBV3-2,CASSQVGTRELPLHF,TGTGCCAGCAGCCAAGTTGGTACGAGGGAGTTACCCCTCCACTTT